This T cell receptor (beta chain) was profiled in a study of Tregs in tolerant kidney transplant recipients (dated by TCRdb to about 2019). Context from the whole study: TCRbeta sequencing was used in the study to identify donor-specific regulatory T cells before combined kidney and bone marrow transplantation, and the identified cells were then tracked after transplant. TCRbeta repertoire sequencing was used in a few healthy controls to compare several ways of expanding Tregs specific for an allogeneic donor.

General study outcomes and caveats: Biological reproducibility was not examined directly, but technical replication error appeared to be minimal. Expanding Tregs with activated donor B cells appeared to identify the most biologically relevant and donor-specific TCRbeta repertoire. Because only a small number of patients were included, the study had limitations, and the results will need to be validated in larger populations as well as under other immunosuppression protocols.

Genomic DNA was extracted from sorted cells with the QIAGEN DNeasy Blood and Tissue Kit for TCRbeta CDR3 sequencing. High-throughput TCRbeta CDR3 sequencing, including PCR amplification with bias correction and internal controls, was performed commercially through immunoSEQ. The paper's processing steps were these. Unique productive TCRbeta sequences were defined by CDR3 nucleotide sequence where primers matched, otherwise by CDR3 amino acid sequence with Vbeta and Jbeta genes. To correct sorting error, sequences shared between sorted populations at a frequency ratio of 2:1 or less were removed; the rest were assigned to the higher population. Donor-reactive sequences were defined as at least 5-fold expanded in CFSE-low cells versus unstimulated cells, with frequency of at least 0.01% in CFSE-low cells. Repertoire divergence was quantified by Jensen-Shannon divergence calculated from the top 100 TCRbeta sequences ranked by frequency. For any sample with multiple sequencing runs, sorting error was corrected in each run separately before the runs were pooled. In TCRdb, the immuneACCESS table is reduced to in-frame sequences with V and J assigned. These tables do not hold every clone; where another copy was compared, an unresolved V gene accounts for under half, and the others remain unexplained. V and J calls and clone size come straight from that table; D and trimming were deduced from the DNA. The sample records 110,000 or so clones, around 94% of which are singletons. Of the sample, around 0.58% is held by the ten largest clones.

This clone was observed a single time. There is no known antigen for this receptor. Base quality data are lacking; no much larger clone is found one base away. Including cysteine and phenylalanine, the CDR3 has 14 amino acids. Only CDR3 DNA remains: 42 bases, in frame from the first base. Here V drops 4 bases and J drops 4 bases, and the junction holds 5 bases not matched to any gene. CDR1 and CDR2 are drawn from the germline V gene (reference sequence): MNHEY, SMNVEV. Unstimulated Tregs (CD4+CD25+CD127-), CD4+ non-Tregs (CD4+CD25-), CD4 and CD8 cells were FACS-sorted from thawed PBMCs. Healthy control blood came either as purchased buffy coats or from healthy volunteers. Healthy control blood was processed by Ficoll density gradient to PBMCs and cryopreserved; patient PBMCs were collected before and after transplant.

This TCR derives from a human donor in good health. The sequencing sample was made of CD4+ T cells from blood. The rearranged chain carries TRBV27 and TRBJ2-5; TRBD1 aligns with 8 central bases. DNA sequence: TGTGCCAGCAGTTCAAACAGGGGGTCAGAGACCCAGTACTTC. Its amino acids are CASSSNRGSETQYF.